The 32 T cell receptor beta chains reported below all come from one sample, sequenced in a study of T-cell reconstitution after alpha-beta-depleted transplantation in children. Unique molecular identifiers tagged the TCRbeta library. Using its own MiXCR run on the PCR reads, TCRdb lists one record per CDR3 protein. The table shows approximately 340,000 distinct CDR3 sequences, with around 10% occurring only once. The sample here was PBMCs from the stem cell graft donor, taken from the stem cell graft. These receptors were collected from a human donor who donated a stem cell graft to a child with acute lymphoblastic leukemia.

The V gene is TRBV4-3, the J gene TRBJ1-6, with D possibly being TRBD1 (6 bases). V shed 1 base and J shed 8 bases, with 12 bases lying between them. Germline V gives CDR1 LGHNA, CDR2 YSLEER. The CDR3 sequence is 15 residues long. The CDR3 reads CASSQATGWDSPLHF. Here the CDR3 DNA reads TGCGCCAGCAGCCAAGCTACAGGGTGGGATTCACCCCTCCACTTT.

The genes are TRBV4-1 and TRBJ2-7; the D gene is possibly TRBD2 (5 bases). Trimming left V 1 base short and J 2 bases short, with 12 bases between. Germline V gene lookup returns CDR1 MGHRA and CDR2 YSYEKL. This CDR3 is 15 amino acids long. Here the CDR3 reads CASSQASLTTYEQYF. CDR3 DNA: TGCGCCAGCAGCCAAGCGTCCCTGACTACCTACGAGCAGTACTTC.

This clonotype was observed a handful of times. The chain joins TRBV5-1 to TRBJ2-3; D gene ambiguous. The germline V and J ends were trimmed by 5 bases and 0 bases, with 25 bases remaining between them. Germline CDR1 and CDR2: SGHRS and YFSETQ. The length of the CDR3 is 19 residues. The CDR3 DNA reads TGCGCCAGCAGTCCAGGCGACTGGTCTTTAATGTGGAGCACAGATACGCAGTATTTT. Its protein product is CASSPGDWSLMWSTDTQYF.

This chain connects TRBV14 to TRBJ2-1; TRBD2 aligns across 7 bases. This CDR3 comprises 16 residues. V lost 7 bases to trimming and J lost 0 bases; unmatched junction nucleotides: 9. Germline-derived CDR1 and CDR2 are SGHDN and FVKESK. The CDR3 loop is CASKPHGRNSYNEQFF. CDR3 bases: TGTGCCAGCAAGCCACACGGGAGGAACTCCTACAATGAGCAGTTCTTC. Full variable domain (outside the CDR3, taken from reference TRBV14 and TRBJ2-1): EAGVTQFPSHSVIEKGQTVTLRCDPISGHDNLYWYRRVMGKEIKFLLHFVKESKQDESGMPNNRFLAERTGGTYSTLKVQPAELEDSGVYFCASKPHGRNSYNEQFFGPGTRLTVL.

This clonotype was seen a handful of times. The rearrangement links TRBV7-2 to TRBJ1-1; D gene ambiguous. The length of the CDR3 is 15 residues. Deletions cut 1 base from V and 4 bases from J, with 13 bases between. In germline, CDR1 is SGHTA, CDR2 FQGNSA. The chain's CDR3 is CASSLDSQFVTEAFF. CDR3 in DNA: TGTGCCAGCAGCTTAGACTCACAGTTTGTCACTGAAGCTTTCTTT.

V gene TRBV7-9 combines with J gene TRBJ2-5; D may be TRBD2 (6 bases). This CDR3 region has 16 residues. Germline values: CDR1 SEHNR, CDR2 FQNEAQ (reference sequence). V lost 2 bases and J lost 5, with 18 bases in between. For the CDR3, the DNA is TGTGCCAGCAGCTTATTCCCCATAGCGGTCGATGAGACCCAGTACTTC. Translating gives CASSLFPIAVDETQYF. Full variable domain (remainder filled in from reference TRBV7-9 and TRBJ2-5): DTGVSQNPRHKITKRGQNVTFRCDPISEHNRLYWYRQTLGQGPEFLTYFQNEAQLEKSRLLSDRFSAERPKGSFSTLEIQRTEQGDSAMYLCASSLFPIAVDETQYFGPGTRLLVL.

The chain carries TRBV7-2 and TRBJ2-1; D unresolved. V lost 1 base, J lost 11 bases, and 9 bases lay in between. Germline CDR1 reads SGHTA; CDR2 reads FQGNSA. CDR3 length equals 12 residues. DNA for the CDR3: TGTGCCAGCAGCTTAGAGCCGTCTCAGCAGTTCTTC. Residues: CASSLEPSQQFF.

V gene TRBV6-1 combines with J gene TRBJ2-3, with D hard to call. Germline V gene sequence: CDR1 MNHNS, CDR2 SASEGT. The CDR3 has 13 residues. Between the trimmed V and J ends, which lost 6 bases and 4 bases, there was a span of 11 bases. The CDR3 DNA is TGTGCCAGCAGCCCCATTGGGCCAGATACGCAGTATTTT. It specifies CASSPIGPDTQYF.

This clonotype occurred many times. The rearrangement links TRBV7-2 to TRBJ2-7; the match to TRBD2 covers 10 bases. Looked up from germline, CDR1 is SGHTA and CDR2 is FQGNSA. V shed 2 bases and J 10 bases; nucleotides not matched to a gene: 8. The CDR3 is made up of 14 amino acids. The CDR3, as DNA: TGTGCCAGCAGCTTACTGGCTAGCGGGAGCGGACAGTACTTC. This sequence encodes CASSLLASGSGQYF.

In this sample, this clonotype turned up a few times. The rearrangement uses TRBV18 and TRBJ2-1; 8 nucleotides agree with TRBD1. Germline V gene data show CDR1 as KGHSH and CDR2 as LQKENI. The length of the CDR3 is 13 residues. Trimming at V came to 6 bases and at J to 7 bases, leaving 5 bases not matched to a gene. CDR3 DNA sequence: TGTGCCAGCTCGTACAGGGACAGGAATGAGCAGTTCTTC. Protein sequence: CASSYRDRNEQFF. Using reference TRBV18 and TRBJ2-1 for the parts outside the CDR3, the full variable domain is NAGVMQNPRHLVRRRGQEARLRCSPMKGHSHVYWYRQLPEEGLKFMVYLQKENIIDESGMPKERFSAEFPKEGPSILRIQQVVRGDSAAYFCASSYRDRNEQFFGPGTRLTVL.

This clonotype was counted at least ten times. This chain links TRBV5-1 with TRBJ2-5; D may be TRBD2 (6 bases). V lost 7 bases to trimming and J lost 2 bases, with 15 bases between them. Germline V CDR1 and CDR2: SGHRS, YFSETQ. The CDR3 covers 14 residues. This CDR3 is CASGHAGQQETQYF. Here the CDR3 DNA reads TGCGCCAGCGGCCACGCGGGGCAGCAAGAGACCCAGTACTTC.

This chain links TRBV4-1 with TRBJ2-3, with D unclear. Germline CDR1 and CDR2: MGHRA and YSYEKL. Trimming cost V 1 base and J 3 bases, with 11 bases left between them. This CDR3 is 15 amino acids long. Written as DNA, the CDR3 is TGCGCCAGCAGCCAAGGACCCCCTGGTACAGATACGCAGTATTTT. This gives the protein CASSQGPPGTDTQYF.

The table lists this clonotype with a few counts. The chain has TRBV6-5 and TRBJ2-3; D ambiguous. Germline values: CDR1 MNHEY, CDR2 SVGAGI. The V gene lost 2 bases and the J gene lost 6 bases, with 6 bases spanning the gap. This CDR3 contains 12 residues. The CDR3 DNA reads TGTGCCAGCAGTTACCCCCCCGATACGCAGTATTTT. This codes for CASSYPPDTQYF.

In this sample, this clonotype turned up many times. The V gene is TRBV20-1, the J gene TRBJ2-5, with a tentative D call TRBD1 (6 bases). Germline assignment: CDR1 DFQATT and CDR2 SNEGSKA (reference sequence). Trimming removed 5 bases from V and 3 bases from J, with 13 bases in between. The CDR3 sequence is 13 residues long. The CDR3 here is CSALPTGKETQYF. The CDR3 nucleotides read TGCAGTGCTCTACCAACAGGGAAAGAGACCCAGTACTTC.

This clonotype was seen a few times. V usage is TRBV3-1 and J usage is TRBJ2-7; TRBD2 matches at 10 bases. Germline V CDR1 and CDR2: LGHDT, YNNKEL (reference sequence). J lost 3 bases, V lost 4 bases, and 6 bases had no gene match. This CDR3 region has 15 residues. CDR3 in amino acids: CASSRPGTSVYEQYF. In DNA, the CDR3 is TGTGCCAGCAGCCGACCCGGGACTAGCGTCTACGAGCAGTACTTC.

This clonotype has only a few counts. The rearrangement links TRBV30 to TRBJ1-1; a possible D gene is TRBD1 (5 bases). CDR3 length: 10 residues. Trimming took 7 bases from V and 11 from J, leaving 14 bases between them. CDR1 and CDR2 from the germline V gene are GTSNPN and SVGIG (reference sequence). The CDR3 bases are TGTGCCTTCAGGTCGGGGGTGGCTTTCTTT. Encoded protein: CAFRSGVAFF. The full variable domain, its missing parts supplied by reference TRBV30 and TRBJ1-1, is SQTIHQWPATLVQPVGSPLSLECTVEGTSNPNLYWYRQAAGRGLQLLFYSVGIGQISSEVPQNLSASRPQDRQFILSSKKLLLSDSGFYLCAFRSGVAFFGQGTRLTVV.

The V and J genes are TRBV30 and TRBJ2-7; D may be TRBD1 (7 bases). V was clipped by 7 bases and J by 5 bases, with 21 bases between them. The CDR3 is made up of 14 amino acids. The germline CDR1 and CDR2 sequences are GTSNPN and SVGIG (reference sequence). The CDR3 here is CASARMTGRHEQYF. The CDR3 coding sequence is TGTGCCTCCGCTAGAATGACAGGGAGGCACGAGCAGTACTTC.

This clonotype was detected a few times. This chain connects TRBV7-2 to TRBJ2-5; 8 nucleotides align to TRBD2. Germline assignment: CDR1 SGHTA and CDR2 FQGNSA. This CDR3 has 15 residues. Germline trimming cut 4 bases from V and 2 bases from J; bases unmatched to any gene: 6. DNA of the CDR3: TGTGCCAGCAGCTACTGGTCTAGCGGGCAAGAGACCCAGTACTTC. It translates to CASSYWSSGQETQYF.

V usage is TRBV13 and J usage is TRBJ2-7, with D possibly TRBD1 on 6 matching bases. Germline V CDR1 and CDR2: PRHDT, FYEKMQ (reference sequence). V lost 5 bases to trimming and J lost 3 bases, with 23 bases between them. The CDR3 has 17 residues. For the CDR3, the DNA is TGTGCCAGCAGCATCGGGCCCCAGGGGTTCCAAAACTACGAGCAGTACTTC. Residues: CASSIGPQGFQNYEQYF. Full variable domain (outside the CDR3, taken from reference TRBV13 and TRBJ2-7): AAGVIQSPRHLIKEKRETATLKCYPIPRHDTVYWYQQGPGQDPQFLISFYEKMQSDKGSIPDRFSAQQFSDYHSELNMSSLELGDSALYFCASSIGPQGFQNYEQYFGPGTRLTVT.

The rearrangement uses TRBV5-6 and TRBJ1-5, with TRBD1 identical over 9 bases. This CDR3 contains 16 residues. Germline CDR1 SGHDT, CDR2 YYEEEE. V shed 0 bases and J 7 bases; nucleotides not matched to a gene: 8. Here the CDR3 reads CASSLALTGGRQPQHF. CDR3 bases: TGTGCCAGCAGCTTGGCGTTAACAGGGGGCAGGCAGCCCCAGCATTTT.

The gene calls are TRBV30 and TRBJ1-2; the D is unclear. This CDR3 is built from 12 residues. Germline values: CDR1 GTSNPN, CDR2 SVGIG (reference sequence). V was shortened by 1 base and J by 3 bases, with 6 bases between the two germline ends. CDR3 sequence reads: CAWSAKDYGYTF. DNA of the CDR3: TGTGCCTGGAGTGCTAAGGACTATGGCTACACCTTC.

This clonotype has just a few counts. V is TRBV1 and J is TRBJ2-7; the D call TRBD1 from the table was never checked on the DNA. TRBV1 is designated a pseudogene. The CDR3 loop spans 15 amino acids. The CDR3 DNA is TGCACCAGCAGCCAAGTAACCGGCAGGGGCTACGAGCAGTACTTC. Translating it yields CTSSQVTGRGYEQYF.

The CDR3 DNA is TGTGCCAGCAGTAACAGGCTCCAAGAGACCCAGTACTTC. Its protein is CASSNRLQETQYF. The chain joins TRBV12-3 or TRBV12-4 to TRBJ2-5; perhaps TRBD1 as D (5 bases). This CDR3 contains 13 residues. V lost 5 bases to trimming and J lost 1 base, with 8 bases between them.

This clonotype was picked up a small number of times. The gene calls are TRBV14 and TRBJ2-1; no reliable D call. The CDR3 runs to 13 residues. Per the germline V gene, CDR1 is SGHDN and CDR2 is FVKESK. V was trimmed by 1 base and J by 5 bases, leaving 6 bases between them. This CDR3 is CASSQVVHNEQFF. The DNA of the CDR3 is TGTGCCAGCAGCCAAGTAGTCCACAATGAGCAGTTCTTC. Combining the CDR3 with reference TRBV14 and TRBJ2-1 gives the whole variable domain EAGVTQFPSHSVIEKGQTVTLRCDPISGHDNLYWYRRVMGKEIKFLLHFVKESKQDESGMPNNRFLAERTGGTYSTLKVQPAELEDSGVYFCASSQVVHNEQFFGPGTRLTVL.

The chain is built from TRBV7-8 and TRBJ2-1; 7 nucleotides agree with TRBD2. The CDR3 has 15 amino acids. J was trimmed by 2 bases and V by 4 bases; bases with no gene match: 5. Germline V gene lookup returns CDR1 SGHVS and CDR2 FQNEAQ. The CDR3: CASSSRGDPYNEQFF. As DNA, the CDR3 is TGTGCCAGCAGCTCTCGGGGGGACCCCTACAATGAGCAGTTCTTC.

This sequence joins TRBV3-1 and TRBJ2-1; 9 nucleotides agree with TRBD2. This CDR3 spans 16 amino acids. V shed 4 bases and J 5 bases; nucleotides not matched to a gene: 9. The germline V gene encodes CDR1 LGHDT and CDR2 YNNKEL (reference sequence). The CDR3, as DNA: TGTGCCAGCAGCCCCTCGGCGGGAGGGCCGCACAATGAGCAGTTCTTC. The encoded protein is CASSPSAGGPHNEQFF.

This clonotype showed up just a few times. The chain combines TRBV10-3 with TRBJ2-1; 7 positions match TRBD1. CDR1 and CDR2 (germline): ENHRY, SYGVKD. This CDR3 has 13 amino acids. Germline trimming cut 8 bases from V and 6 bases from J; bases unmatched to any gene: 7. The CDR3 here is CAILYRDSNEQFF. In DNA form, the CDR3 reads TGTGCCATCCTATACCGGGACAGCAATGAGCAGTTCTTC.

This clonotype was found a few times. The CDR3 spells CASDRGTYEQYF. The CDR3 nucleotides read TGTGCCAGCGACAGGGGCACCTACGAGCAGTACTTC. V usage is TRBV6-2 or TRBV6-3 and J usage is TRBJ2-7; 8 nucleotides line up with TRBD1. The J segment lost 2 bases and the V segment lost 8 bases, leaving 2 bases of the junction unmatched. Per germline, CDR1 MNHEY and CDR2 SVGEGT. The CDR3 sequence is 12 residues long.

This clonotype was detected only a few times. This chain links TRBV20-1 with TRBJ2-3; 7 bases match TRBD1. V dropped 0 bases and J dropped 2; count of bases not matched to a gene: 5. Germline V gene data show CDR1 as DFQATT and CDR2 as SNEGSKA (reference sequence). CDR3 length equals 15 residues. DNA for the CDR3: TGCAGTGCTAGAGATAGCACAGGGGACACAGATACGCAGTATTTT. This codes for CSARDSTGDTDTQYF.

This chain connects TRBV29-1 to TRBJ2-3; tentative D call: TRBD2 (6 bases). Germline CDR1 is SQVTM and CDR2 is ANQGSEA. This CDR3 has 12 residues. The CDR3 region is CTILAHTDTQYF. In DNA form, the CDR3 reads TGCACGATTCTAGCGCACACAGATACGCAGTATTTT.

The CDR3 coding sequence is TGTGCCACATCGCGCGGGGAGTCTAGCTACTACAATGAGCAGTTCTTC. It specifies CATSRGESSYYNEQFF. The J gene is TRBJ2-1, the V gene TRBV10-3; weak D call: TRBD2 (6 bases). Germline CDR1 ENHRY, CDR2 SYGVKD. CDR3 length equals 16 residues. Trimming left V 10 bases short and J 3 bases short, with 22 bases between.

V usage is TRBV4-1 and J usage is TRBJ2-2, with D uncertain. This CDR3 spans 15 amino acids. V lost 4 bases to trimming and J lost 2 bases, with 11 bases between them. CDR1 and CDR2 from the germline V gene are MGHRA and YSYEKL. CDR3 region: CASSPWQSNTGELFF. DNA of the CDR3: TGCGCCAGCAGCCCGTGGCAGAGTAACACCGGGGAGCTGTTTTTT.